The 21 T cell receptor beta chains listed next were all sequenced from one sample in a study of a mutant IDH1 vaccine in newly diagnosed glioma. Their target antigens are unknown. Some clones are missing from TCRdb's copy, which holds only in-frame ones; the method was immunoSEQ multiplex PCR. In the table there are about 26,000 clones, 65% to 80% of which are singletons. Noted time point: week 5, during vaccination. Doses consisted of 300 ug of mutant IDH1 20-mer peptide each, paired with topical imiquimod. This specimen consisted of PBMCs, obtained from a glioma patient whose treatment included an IDH1 peptide vaccine. The receptor set was obtained from a man aged 40-49 years with glioma. Some clones in this sample may be carry-over from other donors' samples.

The CDR3 is CASSTGLAEGETQYF. The CDR3 DNA is TGCGCCAGCAGCACGGGACTAGCGGAGGGAGAGACCCAGTACTTC. The V call is TRBV5-1, the J call TRBJ2-5, with TRBD2 matching 11 bases. CDR1 and CDR2 from the germline V gene are SGHRS and YFSETQ. J was trimmed by 4 bases and V by 4 bases; bases with no gene match: 6. This CDR3 comprises 15 residues.

The chain has TRBV6-6 and TRBJ2-1; D possibly corresponds to TRBD2 (8 bases). The germline CDR1 and CDR2 sequences are MNHNY and SVGAGI (reference sequence). The length of the CDR3 is 15 residues. V lost 8 bases, J lost 8 bases, and 22 bases lay in between. The CDR3 DNA follows: TGTGCCAGCCGCCCCTCGGGAGGGGGCATGCATGAGCAGTTCTTC. Amino acid sequence: CASRPSGGGMHEQFF.

This clone has only a few counts. V is TRBV2 and J is TRBJ1-4; 9 nucleotides line up with TRBD1. Germline CDR1 is SNHLY and CDR2 is FYNNEI. V trimming: 5 bases; J trimming: 10 bases; junction bases outside the gene matches: 11. The CDR3 contains 15 residues. This CDR3 is CASSYDRGGFGKLFF. DNA for the CDR3: TGTGCCAGCAGTTACGACAGGGGGGGTTTTGGAAAACTGTTTTTT.

The chain uses TRBV5-7 and TRBJ1-1; no reliable D call. TRBV5-7 has ORF status, its function being uncertain. V was clipped by 1 base and J by 3 bases, with 16 bases between them. The CDR3 covers 16 residues. CDR3 region: CASSLRSSRKYTEAFF. CDR3 nucleotides: TGTGCCAGCAGCTTGCGGTCCTCTAGGAAGTACACTGAAGCTTTCTTT.

This clone was seen a few times. This rearrangement joins TRBV5-4 to TRBJ2-1; 12 bases agree with TRBD2. Germline values: CDR1 SGHNT, CDR2 YYREEE (reference sequence). The length of the CDR3 is 15 residues. V dropped 5 bases and J dropped 8; count of bases not matched to a gene: 8. Written as DNA, the CDR3 is TGTGCCAGCAGTTCTAGCGGGGGGGCTTTTGATGAGCAGTTCTTC. As protein: CASSSSGGAFDEQFF.

V and J are TRBV7-9 and TRBJ2-1; TRBD2 matches at 13 bases. After removal of 3 bases from V and 7 bases from J, the junction contained 6 bases not matched to a gene. The germline V gene encodes CDR1 SEHNR and CDR2 FQNEAQ (reference sequence). This CDR3 has 16 residues. The CDR3, as DNA: TGTGCCAGCAGCTTGGCTATGGGACTAGCGGGGAATGAGCAGTTCTTC. Translating gives CASSLAMGLAGNEQFF.

The rearrangement joins TRBV30 to TRBJ1-1; D is unclear. Between the trimmed V and J ends, which lost 4 bases and 0 bases, there was a span of 6 bases. Germline-derived CDR1 and CDR2 are GTSNPN and SVGIG (reference sequence). The CDR3 contains 12 residues. In nucleotides, the CDR3 is TGTGCCTGGACACCCCTGAACACTGAAGCTTTCTTT. Protein: CAWTPLNTEAFF.

The rearrangement links TRBV20-1 to TRBJ2-5, with a tentative D call TRBD1 (5 bases). CDR3 size: 11 residues. CDR1 is DFQATT, CDR2 SNEGSKA, per germline (reference sequence). Trimming shortened V by 6 bases and J by 4 bases, and 9 bases separated the two germline ends. The CDR3 nucleotides read TGCAGTGCAGAGCAGGGAGAGACCCAGTACTTC. It codes for CSAEQGETQYF.

The rearrangement joins TRBV5-1 to TRBJ2-2, with D perhaps assigned TRBD1 or TRBD2 (6 bases each). CDR3 length equals 14 residues. Deletions cut 2 bases from V and 9 bases from J, with 14 bases between. Germline V CDR1 and CDR2: SGHRS, YFSETQ. CDR3 DNA sequence: TGCGCCAGCAGCTTCGAGGGGGGAGGCAGGGAGCTGTTTTTT. Residues: CASSFEGGGRELFF.

The J gene is TRBJ2-1, the V gene TRBV4-2, with D perhaps TRBD1 (7 bases). V gave up 0 bases and J gave up 8 bases, with 17 bases separating them. CDR3 length: 16 amino acids. CDR1 LGHNA and CDR2 YNFKEQ come from the germline V gene. The DNA of the CDR3 is TGTGCCAGCAGCCAAGATAATGCCAGGGGGGTCTATGAGCAGTTCTTC. This translates into CASSQDNARGVYEQFF.

The chain links TRBV5-1 to TRBJ1-3; TRBD1 is a possible D gene (5 bases). V lost 5 bases to trimming and J lost 0 bases, with 12 bases between them. The CDR3 length is 15 residues. Germline CDR1 and CDR2: SGHRS and YFSETQ. The CDR3 region is CASSTGEDSGNTIYF. DNA for the CDR3: TGCGCCAGCAGTACAGGTGAAGACTCTGGAAACACCATATATTTT.

CDR3: CASSPKDRFGAQYF. For the CDR3, the DNA is TGTGCCAGCAGCCCCAAGGACAGGTTCGGGGCCCAGTACTTC. The rearrangement joins TRBV5-6 to TRBJ2-5, with 7 nucleotides matching TRBD1. V was clipped by 4 bases and J by 9 bases; unmatched bases: 12. The CDR3 length is 14 residues. Germline V gene data show CDR1 as SGHDT and CDR2 as YYEEEE.

This chain uses TRBV7-9 with TRBJ1-3, with D possibly TRBD1 on 5 matching bases. The CDR3 is made up of 14 amino acids. Germline V lookup: CDR1 SEHNR, CDR2 FQNEAQ (reference sequence). Trimming removed 8 bases from V and 2 bases from J, with 13 bases in between. The CDR3 protein is CASEIGATGNTIYF. The CDR3 DNA is TGTGCCAGCGAGATTGGGGCGACTGGAAACACCATATATTTT.

In its sample, this clone was seen once. The chain carries TRBV19 and TRBJ2-7; D possibly corresponds to TRBD1 (6 bases). V was clipped by 5 bases and J by 4 bases, with 9 bases between them. The CDR3 loop spans 12 amino acids. Germline V CDR1 and CDR2: LNHDA, SQIVND (reference sequence). CDR3 loop: CASSQTGYEQYF. CDR3 DNA sequence: TGTGCCAGTAGTCAAACAGGGTACGAGCAGTACTTC.

This clone was detected only once. The rearrangement uses TRBV10-1 and TRBJ2-5, with D unclear. The CDR3 contains 16 residues. Germline loops: CDR1 WNHNN, CDR2 SYGVQD (reference sequence). Between the trimmed V and J ends, which lost 3 bases and 5 bases, there was a span of 19 bases. CDR3 residues: CASSDSRNPTLETQYF. CDR3 DNA sequence: TGCGCCAGCAGTGATAGTAGGAATCCCACTTTGGAGACCCAGTACTTC.

The V and J genes are TRBV5-6 and TRBJ2-7, with TRBD1 matching 7 bases. The CDR3 has 14 amino acids. The V and J ends lost 0 bases and 5 bases, in that order; junction bases with no gene match: 5. CDR1 is SGHDT, CDR2 YYEEEE, per germline. CDR3 protein: CASSLESGGHEQYF. As DNA, the CDR3 is TGTGCCAGCAGCTTGGAGTCAGGGGGTCACGAGCAGTACTTC.

The V and J genes are TRBV6-6 and TRBJ1-2; 8 bases map to TRBD1. There are 14 residues in the CDR3. Germline values: CDR1 MNHNY, CDR2 SVGAGI (reference sequence). After removal of 5 bases from V and 1 base from J, the junction contained 3 bases not matched to a gene. The CDR3: CASSVGQGNYGYTF. DNA of the CDR3: TGTGCCAGCAGTGTCGGACAGGGTAACTATGGCTACACCTTC.

The V gene is TRBV5-1, the J gene TRBJ2-7; tentatively, D is TRBD1 (5 bases). The CDR3 length is 14 residues. V was clipped by 0 bases and J by 4 bases, with 11 bases between them. Per the germline V gene, CDR1 is SGHRS and CDR2 is YFSETQ. CDR3 in amino acids: CASSLDVTEYEQYF. CDR3 sequence (DNA): TGCGCCAGCAGCTTGGATGTGACAGAGTACGAGCAGTACTTC.

This clone was counted between two and nine times. The chain couples TRBV6-1 to TRBJ1-1; D is unresolved. The length of the CDR3 is 13 residues. The germline V and J ends were trimmed by 6 bases and 0 bases, with 8 bases remaining between them. Germline V gene sequence: CDR1 MNHNS, CDR2 SASEGT. The CDR3 DNA reads as TGTGCCAGCAGCGTGGGCCTGAACACTGAAGCTTTCTTT. It codes for CASSVGLNTEAFF.

The chain has TRBV6-5 and TRBJ2-3; 9 bases align to TRBD2. The CDR3 runs 15 residues. Germline CDR1 and CDR2: MNHEY and SVGAGI. V lost 10 bases, J lost 2 bases, and 10 bases stayed unmatched. The CDR3 loop reads CATKTSGYNTDTQYF. The CDR3 region has the DNA TGTGCCACCAAAACTAGCGGGTATAACACAGATACGCAGTATTTT.

This chain connects TRBV28 to TRBJ2-4; the D is unclear. Germline V CDR1 and CDR2: MDHEN, SYDVKM. The V and J ends lost 7 bases and 0 bases respectively, with 13 bases between them. The CDR3 runs 15 residues. CDR3 sequence reads: CASTLRWAAKNIQYF. In DNA, the CDR3 is TGTGCCAGCACCCTGCGGTGGGCAGCCAAAAACATTCAGTACTTC. The whole variable domain, filled in from reference TRBV28 and TRBJ2-4, reads DVKVTQSSRYLVKRTGEKVFLECVQDMDHENMFWYRQDPGLGLRLIYFSYDVKMKEKGDIPEGYSVSREKKERFSLILESASTNQTSMYLCASTLRWAAKNIQYFGAGTRLSVL.